These T cell receptor beta chains were read from a single sample in a study of spatial heterogeneity in lung cancer. MiXCR was run by TCRdb on the 5' RACE reads, yielding one entry per CDR3 protein. Here the sample spans around 2,100 distinct CDR3 sequences, more than 8.5% being singletons. The material sequenced was lung tumor tissue, taken at surgery. The origin of the receptors is a female donor with early-stage non-small cell lung cancer. Both conserved end residues are part of each CDR3. D genes are given only for firm matches. For some rows the clone size is stated as once, few or many, or as a class when expanded; others skip it.

-	-	TRBJ2-3	TRBV12-3/TRBV12-4	CASSLGLATDTQYF	TGTGCCAGCAGTTTGGGGCTAGCAACAGATACGCAGTATTTT
-	-	TRBJ1-1	TRBV20-1	CSARRPTGNTEAFF	TGCAGTGCTAGGCGCCCGACAGGGAACACTGAAGCTTTCTTT
medium-sized	-	TRBJ2-3	TRBV6-6	CASRYLLDSFTDTQYF	TGTGCCAGCAGGTATCTCTTGGACAGCTTCACAGATACGCAGTATTTT
medium-sized	-	TRBJ2-7	TRBV6-2/TRBV6-3	CASSYPSSGTSSYEQYF	TGTGCCAGCAGTTACCCGAGCTCCGGGACAAGCTCCTACGAGCAGTACTTC
medium-sized	TRBD2	TRBJ2-5	TRBV27	CASSLRGLAGGPQETQYF	TGTGCCAGCAGCTTGAGAGGACTAGCGGGGGGGCCCCAAGAGACCCAGTACTTC
medium-sized	-	TRBJ2-4	TRBV9	CASSVPDRLAKNIQYF	TGTGCCAGCAGCGTACCCGACAGGTTAGCCAAAAACATTCAGTACTTC
-	TRBD2	TRBJ2-5	TRBV20-1	CSANPGTSRTQYF	TGCAGTGCTAACCCCGGGACTAGCAGGACCCAGTACTTC
medium-sized	-	TRBJ1-1	TRBV18	CVSSPYQRNTEAFF	TGTGTCAGCTCACCTTATCAGCGGAACACTGAAGCTTTCTTT
medium-sized	TRBD2	TRBJ2-1	TRBV7-9	CASSLGGGSGEQFF	TGTGCCAGCAGCTTAGGGGGAGGGTCCGGTGAGCAGTTCTTC
few	TRBD2	TRBJ2-6	TRBV28	CAVEREGSGANVLTF	TGTGCCGTCGAGCGGGAGGGATCTGGGGCCAACGTCCTGACTTTC
large	TRBD2	TRBJ2-5	TRBV5-1	CASSPGLAGSQETQYF	TGCGCCAGCAGCCCGGGACTAGCGGGAAGCCAAGAGACCCAGTACTTC
medium-sized	TRBD2	TRBJ2-3	TRBV20-1	CSARKAGGYTDTQYF	TGCAGTGCTAGAAAGGCGGGGGGATACACAGATACGCAGTATTTT
medium-sized	TRBD2	TRBJ2-7	TRBV7-2	CASSLESVAGLYEQYF	TGTGCCAGCAGCTTAGAGTCGGTAGCGGGACTCTACGAGCAGTACTTC
once	-	TRBJ1-1	TRBV6-1	CASSEDGDTEAFF	TGTGCCAGCAGTGAAGACGGGGACACTGAAGCTTTCTTT
medium-sized	-	TRBJ2-2	TRBV7-9	CASRQAGSETGELFF	TGTGCCAGCAGGCAAGCCGGGTCCGAAACCGGGGAGCTGTTTTTT
medium-sized	-	TRBJ2-1	TRBV12-3/TRBV12-4	CASSLKPGFF	TGTGCCAGCAGTTTAAAGCCAGGGTTCTTC
-	TRBD1	TRBJ1-1	TRBV5-4	CASSFGQGRTEAFF	TGTGCCAGCAGCTTCGGACAGGGAAGGACTGAAGCTTTCTTT
-	TRBD1	TRBJ2-7	TRBV5-1	CASSLGQGAEGEQYF	TGCGCCAGCAGCTTGGGACAGGGGGCCGAAGGGGAGCAGTACTTC
few	-	TRBJ2-2	TRBV24-1	CATSGQNTGELFF	TGTGCCACCAGTGGCCAGAACACCGGGGAGCTGTTTTTT
medium-sized	-	TRBJ2-7	TRBV3-1	CASSQAIQGSYEQYF	TGTGCCAGCAGCCAAGCAATTCAGGGTTCCTACGAGCAGTACTTC
-	TRBD1	TRBJ2-7	TRBV7-9	CASSPGQMYEQYF	TGTGCCAGCAGCCCGGGACAGATGTACGAGCAGTACTTC
medium-sized	-	TRBJ2-3	TRBV5-1	CASSSPLGGPTGTDTQYF	TGCGCCAGCAGCTCCCCCCTTGGGGGGCCGACGGGCACAGATACGCAGTATTTT
medium-sized	-	TRBJ1-1	TRBV6-2/TRBV6-3	CASSYQTLTAFF	TGTGCCAGCAGTTACCAGACACTCACGGCTTTCTTT
few	TRBD2	TRBJ2-5	TRBV20-1	CSARVGGRAETQYF	TGCAGTGCTAGAGTCGGCGGGAGGGCGGAGACCCAGTACTTC
medium-sized	-	TRBJ1-2	TRBV11-2	CASSVDRNYGYTF	TGTGCCAGCAGCGTGGACAGAAACTATGGCTACACCTTC
large	-	TRBJ1-5	TRBV2	CASSRLNSNQPQHF	TGTGCCAGCAGTCGACTGAATAGCAATCAGCCCCAGCATTTT
medium-sized	-	TRBJ1-1	TRBV20-1	CSARRQVEAFF	TGCAGTGCTAGAAGGCAGGTAGAAGCTTTCTTT
medium-sized	TRBD2	TRBJ2-7	TRBV7-2	CASSLHSGDTYEQYF	TGTGCCAGCAGCTTACACAGCGGGGATACCTACGAGCAGTACTTC
medium-sized	-	TRBJ2-1	TRBV4-2	CASSQRPSGEQFF	TGTGCCAGCAGCCAACGGCCTAGTGGTGAGCAGTTCTTC
medium-sized	TRBD2	TRBJ2-5	TRBV7-6	CASSSIGTSGGQETQYF	TGTGCCAGCAGCTCAATCGGGACTAGCGGGGGACAAGAGACCCAGTACTTC
medium-sized	-	TRBJ2-1	TRBV7-2	CASSLSWTAYDEQFF	TGTGCCAGCAGCCTATCCTGGACAGCGTACGATGAGCAGTTCTTC
large	-	TRBJ2-7	TRBV18	CASSPPGTASTREQYF	TGTGCCAGCTCCCCTCCAGGCACAGCCTCGACTCGGGAGCAGTACTTC
-	-	TRBJ2-7	TRBV5-1	CASSFLDGSYEQYF	TGCGCCAGCAGCTTCTTGGACGGGAGCTACGAGCAGTACTTC